The 23 T cell receptor beta chains below were found in one sample sequenced in a study of Ad26.COV2.S vaccination and SARS-CoV-2 variants. Treatment denoted: roughly 18 received Ad26.COV2.S at low or high dose, single or two shots; several received placebo; per-sample allocation not given. Day 63 after the first vaccine or placebo injection was the time point for sampling. Assay used: immunoSEQ multiplex PCR; TCRdb lists only in-frame clones, some missing. The sample yields fewer than 600,000 clones, around 89% seen once. The sample was peripheral blood, taken in a trial of Ad26.COV2.S vaccine versus placebo. The receptors were sampled from a person between 18 and 65 years old who received the Ad26.COV2.S COVID-19 vaccine or a placebo.

The V gene is TRBV7-3, the J gene TRBJ2-1; D perhaps matches TRBD2 (5 bases). Germline CDR1 and CDR2: SGHTA and FQGTGA. The CDR3 is 14 residues long. V lost 3 bases and J 7 bases, leaving 13 bases between the germline ends. The CDR3, as DNA: TGTGCCAGCAGCTTCTCGGGGTTTGGGAATGAGCAGTTCTTC. This codes for CASSFSGFGNEQFF.

J is TRBJ2-3 and V is TRBV11-2; D possibly corresponds to TRBD1 (5 bases). The V gene's germline CDR1 is SGHAT and CDR2 FQNNGV. V was shortened by 2 bases and J by 4 bases, with 13 bases between the two germline ends. The CDR3 is 15 residues long. The CDR3 DNA sequence: TGTGCCAGCAGCTTATATTCCAGGGCAGCAGATACGCAGTATTTT. It is translated as CASSLYSRAADTQYF.

The chain recombines TRBV7-9 with TRBJ1-1; D call uncertain. CDR3 length: 13 residues. From germline, CDR1 is SEHNR and CDR2 FQNEAQ (reference sequence). Trimming cost V 1 base and J 10 bases, with 13 bases left between them. CDR3 residues: CASSLGKGLGAFF. DNA for the CDR3: TGTGCCAGCAGCTTAGGGAAGGGATTAGGAGCTTTCTTT.

The chain links TRBV6-5 to TRBJ1-4; D uncertain. Germline CDR1 reads MNHEY; CDR2 reads SVGAGI. This CDR3 is 14 amino acids long. V lost 2 bases and J 5 bases, leaving 9 bases between the germline ends. CDR3 protein: CASSYRQENEKLFF. In DNA, the CDR3 is TGTGCCAGCAGTTACAGGCAGGAAAATGAAAAACTGTTTTTT.

This clone was detected once. The chain is built from TRBV3-1 (or the pseudogene TRBV3-2) and TRBJ2-1, with 7 bases that match TRBD2. The junction had 5 bases not matched to a gene; V was cut back by 4 bases and J by 5 bases. This CDR3 contains 14 residues. Germline values: CDR1 LGHDT, CDR2 YNNKEL (reference sequence). CDR3 in DNA: TGTGCCAGCAGCCGCGGGACTAAAAACAATGAGCAGTTCTTC. Translated, it gives CASSRGTKNNEQFF.

This chain joins TRBV6-1 and TRBJ1-2; no firm D call. The CDR3 contains 12 residues. CDR1 and CDR2 from the germline V gene are MNHNS and SASEGT. V was pared by 3 bases and J by 4 bases, with 6 bases between. CDR3 in DNA: TGTGCCAGCAGTGATTTGGGCTATGGCTACACCTTC. It specifies CASSDLGYGYTF.

This clone was counted only a few times. J is TRBJ2-7 and V is TRBV7-2; D uncertain. Trimming pared 2 bases from V and 2 bases from J, leaving 10 bases between. The CDR3 has 14 residues. Germline lookup yields CDR1 SGHTA and CDR2 FQGNSA. The CDR3 nucleotides are TGTGCCAGCAGCTTATCGGCTGGGCCCTACGAGCAGTACTTC. Encoded protein: CASSLSAGPYEQYF. Combining the CDR3 with reference TRBV7-2 and TRBJ2-7 gives the whole variable domain GAGVSQSPSNKVTEKGKDVELRCDPISGHTALYWYRQSLGQGLEFLIYFQGNSAPDKSGLPSDRFSAERTGGSVSTLTIQRTQQEDSAVYLCASSLSAGPYEQYFGPGTRLTVT.

V and J are TRBV4-2 and TRBJ1-1, with D perhaps matching TRBD1 (5 bases). Germline V gives CDR1 LGHNA, CDR2 YNFKEQ. V was cut by 4 bases and J by 1 base, with 25 bases left in between. CDR3 length: 19 amino acids. The CDR3 protein is CASSPGRDNGRFKNTEAFF. CDR3 coding DNA: TGTGCCAGCAGCCCGGGACGCGACAACGGGCGTTTTAAGAACACTGAAGCTTTCTTT.

A word on this clone: Other DNA sequences from this sample encode an identical CDR3 as well. The rearrangement links TRBV7-9 to TRBJ1-1; D might be TRBD1 (5 bases). V was trimmed by 0 bases and J by 4 bases, leaving 6 bases between them. Germline V lookup: CDR1 SEHNR, CDR2 FQNEAQ (reference sequence). This CDR3 has 13 amino acids. CDR3 bases: TGTGCCAGCAGCTTAGCGGGGCGCACTGAAGCTTTCTTT. It codes for CASSLAGRTEAFF.

The gene calls are TRBV7-9 and TRBJ1-4; D gene ambiguous. V was cut by 5 bases and J by 11 bases, with 18 bases left in between. CDR3 length: 14 residues. Germline CDR1 is SEHNR and CDR2 is FQNEAQ (reference sequence). The CDR3 loop is CASSADGLMRKLFF. CDR3 coding DNA: TGTGCCAGCAGCGCCGACGGACTAATGAGGAAACTGTTTTTT.

The chain carries TRBV4-3 and TRBJ1-3; D perhaps matches TRBD1 (6 bases). Germline assignment: CDR1 LGHNA and CDR2 YSLEER. Trimming took off 4 bases at V and 0 bases at J, with 10 bases between the two ends. The CDR3 is 15 amino acids. The CDR3 nucleotides read TGCGCCAGCAGCCGCCAGGGGTACTCTGGAAACACCATATATTTT. Translation: CASSRQGYSGNTIYF.

The chain couples TRBV6-5 to TRBJ1-3; a possible D gene is TRBD1 (5 bases). V lost 4 bases and J lost 4, with 14 bases in between. In germline, CDR1 is MNHEY, CDR2 SVGAGI. This CDR3 has 15 amino acids. Written as DNA, the CDR3 is TGTGCCAGCAGTTGGGGCAGCTCAGGGGGAAACACCATATATTTT. This translates into CASSWGSSGGNTIYF.

The chain combines TRBV20-1 with TRBJ1-5; TRBD1 matches 8 bases. Unmatched junction bases numbered 19, after V lost 3 bases and J lost 0 bases. The CDR3 contains 20 residues. The germline gives CDR1 DFQATT, CDR2 SNEGSKA (reference sequence). CDR3 DNA sequence: TGCAGTGCTAGTGGAAGTCCGGCCAGGGGGCACCCGTATAGCAATCAGCCCCAGCATTTT. It is translated as CSASGSPARGHPYSNQPQHF.

This rearrangement joins TRBV2 to TRBJ2-2; TRBD1 is a possible D gene (6 bases). V was shortened by 7 bases and J by 2 bases, with 11 bases between the two germline ends. The CDR3 loop spans 14 amino acids. CDR1 and CDR2 from the germline V gene are SNHLY and FYNNEI. DNA for the CDR3: TGTGCCAGCAAGACGGGACAAAACACCGGGGAGCTGTTTTTT. Translated: CASKTGQNTGELFF.

Regarding this clone: Different DNA sequences within this sample yield the same CDR3. The J gene is TRBJ2-2, the V gene TRBV2; no definite D call. This CDR3 has 13 amino acids. CDR1 SNHLY and CDR2 FYNNEI come from the germline V gene. V lost 2 bases and J 4 bases, leaving 5 bases between the germline ends. CDR3 DNA sequence: TGTGCCAGCAGTGAAAGGATCACCGGGGAGCTGTTTTTT. This sequence encodes CASSERITGELFF.

The chain recombines TRBV3-1 (or the pseudogene TRBV3-2) with TRBJ1-5; 11 nucleotides agree with TRBD1. CDR1 and CDR2 from the germline V gene are LGHDT and YNNKEL (reference sequence). The V and J ends lost 4 bases and 7 bases, in that order; junction bases with no gene match: 6. The CDR3 is 15 amino acids. CDR3 sequence (DNA): TGTGCCAGCAGCCTTGGGACAGGGGGTCGCCAGCCCCAGCATTTT. Translation gives CASSLGTGGRQPQHF.

The chain combines TRBV27 with TRBJ1-2; D uncertain. The CDR3 totals 15 residues. Trimming took off 0 bases at V and 2 bases at J, with 10 bases between the two ends. CDR1 is MNHEY, CDR2 SMNVEV, per germline (reference sequence). The CDR3 DNA follows: TGTGCCAGCAGTTTATCAAGGGCTAAGAACTATGGCTACACCTTC. It encodes CASSLSRAKNYGYTF.

This clone was observed a handful of times. The chain has TRBV19 and TRBJ2-7, with TRBD1 identical over 11 bases. V lost 4 bases and J lost 3; bases outside the gene matches: 5. The germline V gene has CDR1 LNHDA and CDR2 SQIVND (reference sequence). This CDR3 contains 15 residues. The CDR3 spells CASSTGTGGNYEQYF. CDR3 DNA: TGTGCCAGTAGTACCGGGACAGGGGGTAACTACGAGCAGTACTTC.

The J gene is TRBJ2-3, the V gene TRBV6-2 or TRBV6-3; 10 bases map to TRBD1. This CDR3 has 15 residues. Germline trimming cut 4 bases from V and 4 bases from J; bases unmatched to any gene: 5. Germline V lookup: CDR1 MNHEY, CDR2 SVGEGT. In DNA form, the CDR3 reads TGTGCCAGCAGTTCAGTCGGGACAGGGGCAGATACGCAGTATTTT. Translation gives CASSSVGTGADTQYF.

The rearrangement links TRBV19 to TRBJ1-5; no clear D gene. V was clipped by 6 bases and J by 5 bases, with 20 bases between them. The CDR3 is 16 amino acids. Per the germline V gene, CDR1 is LNHDA and CDR2 is SQIVND (reference sequence). CDR3 in amino acids: CASSIIAGSYDQPQHF. The CDR3 DNA follows: TGTGCCAGTAGCATTATCGCGGGGTCGTACGATCAGCCCCAGCATTTT.

The V gene is TRBV18, the J gene TRBJ2-1, with TRBD2 identical over 9 bases. The V gene's germline CDR1 is KGHSH and CDR2 LQKENI. This CDR3 is 15 amino acids long. V was clipped by 6 bases and J by 4 bases; unmatched bases: 7. CDR3 DNA sequence: TGTGCCAGCTCGCTGAGGACTAGCGAGTACAATGAGCAGTTCTTC. This gives the protein CASSLRTSEYNEQFF.

This clone was seen just once. The chain combines TRBV7-2 with TRBJ2-7; D remains unclear. This CDR3 is built from 14 residues. Germline lookup yields CDR1 SGHTA and CDR2 FQGNSA. V was trimmed by 2 bases and J by 2 bases, leaving 10 bases between them. The CDR3 region has the DNA TGTGCCAGCAGCTTACAGGATACAGCCTACGAGCAGTACTTC. Protein sequence: CASSLQDTAYEQYF.

CDR3 bases: TGTGCCAGCAGCCTCCCGGGAGTTCCCGAGACCCAGTACTTC. This sequence encodes CASSLPGVPETQYF. The chain recombines TRBV7-2 with TRBJ2-5, with TRBD2 as a possible D gene (6 bases). Germline CDR1 is SGHTA and CDR2 is FQGNSA. The CDR3 runs 14 residues. The germline V and J ends were trimmed by 5 bases and 5 bases, with 15 bases remaining between them.